This section outlines one T cell receptor (beta chain) sequence together with its context. Per the original data handling: Reference gene primer amplification gave estimated nucleated cell counts. Generated by immunoSEQ multiplex PCR, the TCRdb table keeps only in-frame clones and is missing some. D and trimming come from the DNA, and the V and J calls and clone size come from that table. This table has under 200,000 clones, 88% appearing once. The germline V gene encodes CDR1 SGHDN and CDR2 FVKESK. The CDR3 extends over 16 amino acids. V was trimmed by 2 bases and J by 0 bases, leaving 11 bases between them. The data stem from a study of blood T cell repertoires in COVID-19. Study information: Spain, Italy and the United States supplied samples that represented acute and convalescent COVID-19. Nucleic acid was either cDNA or gDNA, and it came from T cells, B-cell-depleted T cells, or PBMCs.

What was sequenced was peripheral blood. The clonotype comes from a middle-aged man with active or convalescent COVID-19. This sequence joins TRBV14 and TRBJ2-1, with D perhaps TRBD2 (6 bases). The CDR3 sequence: CASSQLALSSYNEQFF. Here the CDR3 DNA reads TGTGCCAGCAGCCAACTAGCGCTAAGCTCCTACAATGAGCAGTTCTTC.